The 13 T cell receptor beta chains below all came from one sample that was sequenced in a study of regulatory T cells in long-lasting Graves disease. As to time point: newly diagnosed GD, antithyroid drugs for less than 3 months. Following extraction of RNA from PBMCs, that RNA was used to make the TCR library. CDR3 regions were amplified by Arm-PCR using iRepertoire HTBI primers to build TCR beta libraries. MiXCR, run by TCRdb on the multiplex PCR reads, gives a single entry per CDR3 protein. The table records about 430,000 distinct CDR3 sequences, 15% of them present only once. The sample was also reused in another study, on T cells in Graves' hyperthyroidism and ophthalmopathy.

Sequencing was performed on peripheral blood mononuclear cells (PBMCs), taken at new diagnosis, from a patient treated with antithyroid drugs. These receptors all come from a woman between 40 and 55 years old with Graves disease.

This clonotype was recorded many times. The chain carries TRBV19 and TRBJ2-6, with D perhaps matching TRBD2 (5 bases). The CDR3 has 13 residues. V was clipped by 7 bases and J by 8 bases, with 12 bases between them. Germline V gene lookup returns CDR1 LNHDA and CDR2 SQIVND (reference sequence). CDR3 loop: CASNSDSSNVLTF. CDR3 nucleotide sequence: TGTGCCAGTAACTCGGACTCATCCAACGTCCTGACTTTC.

This clonotype was picked up many times. The chain couples TRBV10-3 to TRBJ2-3; 7 bases are a match to TRBD1. CDR3 size: 14 residues. The V segment lost 0 bases and the J segment 4 bases; nucleotides outside the gene matches: 1. The germline CDR1 and CDR2 sequences are ENHRY and SYGVKD. The CDR3 DNA reads TGTGCCATCAGTGAGTCACAGGGGTCAGATACGCAGTATTTT. As protein: CAISESQGSDTQYF.

Many counts were recorded for this clonotype. V gene TRBV6-1 combines with J gene TRBJ2-5, with D hard to call. The germline gives CDR1 MNHNS, CDR2 SASEGT. V lost 10 bases and J 4 bases, leaving 10 bases between the germline ends. CDR3 length: 11 residues. The CDR3: CATQGRETQYF. CDR3 nucleotide sequence: TGTGCCACCCAAGGCCGAGAGACCCAGTACTTC.

This clonotype was observed at least ten times. CDR3: CASSFASGGNQPQHF. CDR3 nucleotides: TGTGCCAGCAGCTTCGCGTCAGGGGGTAATCAGCCCCAGCATTTT. This sequence joins TRBV7-2 and TRBJ1-5, with 7 bases lining up with TRBD1. J was trimmed by 4 bases and V by 3 bases; bases with no gene match: 6. CDR3 length equals 15 residues. CDR1 and CDR2 from the germline V gene are SGHTA and FQGNSA.

This clonotype was counted at least ten times. The chain links TRBV9 to TRBJ2-7; 7 bases fit TRBD2. V was pared by 1 base and J by 3 bases, with 4 bases of the junction left unmatched. There are 14 residues in the CDR3. Germline V CDR1 and CDR2: SGDLS, YYNGEE. The CDR3 sequence: CASSVSPSGYEQYF. The CDR3 coding sequence is TGTGCCAGCAGCGTATCTCCTAGCGGCTACGAGCAGTACTTC.

In this sample, this clonotype turned up many times. The rearrangement links TRBV11-2 to TRBJ2-1; 9 bases align to TRBD1. Germline CDR1 and CDR2: SGHAT and FQNNGV. The CDR3 is made up of 16 amino acids. With 3 bases clipped from V and 2 bases from J, the junction kept 5 bases outside the gene matches. The CDR3 loop reads CASSFWDRVTYNEQFF. The DNA for the CDR3 is TGTGCCAGCAGCTTCTGGGACAGGGTGACCTACAATGAGCAGTTCTTC.

The sample holds many counts of this clonotype. The chain joins TRBV20-1 to TRBJ2-5, with TRBD2 as a possible D gene (5 bases). CDR1 and CDR2 (germline): DFQATT, SNEGSKA (reference sequence). The CDR3 covers 19 residues. V was shortened by 3 bases and J by 7 bases, with 33 bases between the two germline ends. Here the CDR3 DNA reads TGCAGTGCTAGCGGGTCCACTAGTTCCACAGCGAGACCCAAGATGACCCAGTACTTC. The encoded protein is CSASGSTSSTARPKMTQYF.

The CDR3 protein is CASGFIPQGGSGDTQYF. The CDR3 DNA is TGTGCTAGTGGTTTTATCCCCCAAGGGGGCTCGGGAGATACGCAGTATTTT. The chain is built from TRBV12-5 and TRBJ2-3; 7 bases map to TRBD1. The germline CDR1 and CDR2 sequences are LGHNT and FRNRAP. The CDR3 runs to 17 residues. V was pared by 3 bases and J by 5 bases, with 14 bases of the junction left unmatched.

At least ten counts were recorded for this clonotype. This chain joins TRBV11-2 and TRBJ1-4; TRBD1 is a possible D gene (6 bases). Germline V gene sequence: CDR1 SGHAT, CDR2 FQNNGV. V lost 1 base and J 6 bases, leaving 9 bases between the germline ends. The CDR3 consists of 14 residues. This CDR3 reads CASSLVPGDEKLFF. CDR3 DNA: TGTGCCAGCAGCTTAGTCCCAGGGGATGAAAAACTGTTTTTT.

DNA of the CDR3: TGCAGTGCTAGAGATCGGCCGGATCAGCCCCAGCATTTT. Translating it yields CSARDRPDQPQHF. The V gene is TRBV20-1, the J gene TRBJ1-5; D remains unclear. This CDR3 region has 13 residues. Trimming removed 0 bases from V and 5 bases from J, with 8 bases in between. CDR1 and CDR2 (germline): DFQATT, SNEGSKA (reference sequence).

A note on this clonotype: A read error likely explains this, since a far larger clone differs by one base. This chain connects TRBV13 to TRBJ2-4; 7 bases are a match to TRBD2. The J call may be in error: the DNA end matches TRBJ2-1 better. Germline V CDR1 and CDR2: PRHDT, FYEKMQ (reference sequence). The CDR3 runs to 13 residues. CDR3 protein: CASSLTSAHGQFF. The CDR3 DNA is TGTGCCAGCTCCCTAACTAGCGCCCATGGGCAGTTCTTC.

This chain links TRBV6-5 with TRBJ2-1; tentatively, D is TRBD2 (6 bases). The CDR3 runs 16 residues. Between the trimmed V and J ends, which lost 2 bases and 1 base, there was a span of 12 bases. Germline loops: CDR1 MNHEY, CDR2 SVGAGI. The CDR3: CASSYEAGFSYNEQFF. The DNA for the CDR3 is TGTGCCAGCAGTTACGAGGCGGGATTTTCCTACAATGAGCAGTTCTTC.

This clonotype has a count of ten or more. This chain uses TRBV24-1 with TRBJ1-2; perhaps TRBD1 as D (6 bases). The length of the CDR3 is 14 residues. The V end was cut by 4 bases, the J end by 3 bases, with 11 bases between. The V gene's germline CDR1 is KGHDR and CDR2 SFDVKD. CDR3 in amino acids: CATSDPDRHYGYTF. The CDR3 bases are TGTGCCACCAGTGACCCGGACAGACACTATGGCTACACCTTC.